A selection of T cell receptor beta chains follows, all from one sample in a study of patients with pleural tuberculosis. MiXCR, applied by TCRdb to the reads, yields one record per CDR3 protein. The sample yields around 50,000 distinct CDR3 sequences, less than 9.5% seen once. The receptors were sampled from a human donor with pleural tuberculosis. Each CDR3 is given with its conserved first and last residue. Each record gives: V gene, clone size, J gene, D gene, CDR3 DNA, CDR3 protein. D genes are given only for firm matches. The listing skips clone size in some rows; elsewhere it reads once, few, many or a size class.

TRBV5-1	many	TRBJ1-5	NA	TGCGCCAGCAGCTTGTTTGGGGATCAGCCCCAGCATTTT	CASSLFGDQPQHF
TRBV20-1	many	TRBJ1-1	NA	TGCAGTGCGGGGAGGCAGCCGAACACTGAAGCTTTCTTT	CSAGRQPNTEAFF
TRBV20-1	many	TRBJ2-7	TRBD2	TGCAGTGCTCCGATAGCGGGAGGATCCTACGAGCAGTACTTC	CSAPIAGGSYEQYF
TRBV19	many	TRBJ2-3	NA	TGTGCCAGTAGTACCACCGGGACTAGCACAGATACGCAGTATTTT	CASSTTGTSTDTQYF
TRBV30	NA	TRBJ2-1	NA	TGTGCCTGGAGTGGAAACTACAATGAGCAGTTCTTC	CAWSGNYNEQFF
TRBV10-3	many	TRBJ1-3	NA	TGTGCCATCAGTGAGCCAGACGCAGGCACCATATATTTT	CAISEPDAGTIYF
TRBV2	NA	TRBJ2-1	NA	TGTGCCAGCAGTGACCCTAGGACCTACAATGAGCAGTTCTTC	CASSDPRTYNEQFF
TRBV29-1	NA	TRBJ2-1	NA	TGCAGCGTTGTACGGACAAGCCTGGGCAATGAGCAGTTCTTC	CSVVRTSLGNEQFF
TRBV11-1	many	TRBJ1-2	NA	TGTGCCAGCAGAGCCCCGTCCCAGAGGAGTGGCTACACCTTC	CASRAPSQRSGYTF
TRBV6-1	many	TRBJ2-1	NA	TGTGCCACCACGAGGACAAATGAGCAGTTCTTC	CATTRTNEQFF
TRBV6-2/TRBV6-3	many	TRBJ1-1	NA	TGTGCCAGCAGTTACATCGGAACGCCTGAAGCTTTCTTT	CASSYIGTPEAFF
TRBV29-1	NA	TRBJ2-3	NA	TGCAGCGTTGACAGTAGTAGCACAGATACGCAGTATTTT	CSVDSSSTDTQYF
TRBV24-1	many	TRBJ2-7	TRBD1	TGTGCCACCAGTGATTCCGGGACAGGGAACTACGAGCAGTACTTC	CATSDSGTGNYEQYF
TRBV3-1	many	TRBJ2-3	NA	TGTGCCAGCAGCCCCACGGGTGGCACAGATACGCAGTATTTT	CASSPTGGTDTQYF
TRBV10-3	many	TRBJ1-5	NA	TGTGCCATCAGTGAGTCGAACTCTGATCAGCCCCAGCATTTT	CAISESNSDQPQHF
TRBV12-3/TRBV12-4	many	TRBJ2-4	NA	TGTGCCAGCAGTTTAGTTGGGGTCTTTGACATTCAGTACTTC	CASSLVGVFDIQYF
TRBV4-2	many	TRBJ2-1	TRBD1	TGTGCCAGCAGCCAAGGACAGGGGATAAGTGGTGAGCAGTTCTTC	CASSQGQGISGEQFF
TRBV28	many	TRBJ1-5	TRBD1	TGTGCCAGCGCCCCCGGGACAGGGGTCGAACCCCAGCATTTT	CASAPGTGVEPQHF
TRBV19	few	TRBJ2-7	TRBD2	TGTGCCAGTAGCCCCTTGGGGAGGGGATATAACTACGAGCAGTACTTC	CASSPLGRGYNYEQYF
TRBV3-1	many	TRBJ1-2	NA	TGTGCCAGCAGTCTAGCCCGGACTGGCTACACCTTC	CASSLARTGYTF
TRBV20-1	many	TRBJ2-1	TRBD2	TGCAGTGCTAGAGATTTGGGGGAGGGGTTGAATGAGCAGTTCTTC	CSARDLGEGLNEQFF
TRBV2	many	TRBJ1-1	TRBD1	TGTGCCAGCTCGGGACAGCCGAACACTGAAGCTTTCTTT	CASSGQPNTEAFF
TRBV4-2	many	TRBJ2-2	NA	TGTGCCAGCAGCCAAGGCCAAGAGCCCGGGGAGCTGTTTTTT	CASSQGQEPGELFF
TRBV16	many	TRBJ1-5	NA	TGTGCCAGCAGCCAATCTTTTGACAGCAATCAGCCCCAGCATTTT	CASSQSFDSNQPQHF
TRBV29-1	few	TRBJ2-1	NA	TGCAGCGTTGTTGACAGGTCTAACTACAATGAGCAGTTCTTC	CSVVDRSNYNEQFF
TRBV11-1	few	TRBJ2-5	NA	TGTGCCAGCAGCTCGAGGCAAGAGACCCAGTACTTC	CASSSRQETQYF
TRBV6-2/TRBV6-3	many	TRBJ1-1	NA	TGTGCCAGCAGCCCCGACAGCTATGAAGCTTTCTTT	CASSPDSYEAFF
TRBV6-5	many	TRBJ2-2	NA	TGTGCCAGCAGTTTCGGAGGCACCGGGGAGCTGTTTTTT	CASSFGGTGELFF
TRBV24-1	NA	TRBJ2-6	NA	TGTGCCACCAGTCCCGGGTCTGGGGCCAACGTCCTGACTTTC	CATSPGSGANVLTF
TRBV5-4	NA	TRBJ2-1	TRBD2	TGTGCCAGCAGCTTGGGACTAGCGGGAAATACGCCCTACAATGAGCAGTTCTTC	CASSLGLAGNTPYNEQFF
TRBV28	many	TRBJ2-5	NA	TGTGCCAGCAGTTGGTCCGGGGCTCAACAAGAGACCCAGTACTTC	CASSWSGAQQETQYF
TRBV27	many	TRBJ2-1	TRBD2	TGTGCCAGCAGTTTAGTCGGGAGGGCCAATGAGCAGTTCTTC	CASSLVGRANEQFF
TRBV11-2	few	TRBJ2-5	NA	TGTGCCAGCAGCTTAGGAATAGCTGTGGAGACCCAGTACTTC	CASSLGIAVETQYF
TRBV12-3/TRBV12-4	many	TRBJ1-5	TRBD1	TGTGCCAGCAGTTTTGCGACAGGGATTCAGCCCCAGCATTTT	CASSFATGIQPQHF
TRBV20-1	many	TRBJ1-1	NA	TGCAGTGCTAGAATCACGGGGAACACTGAAGCTTTCTTT	CSARITGNTEAFF
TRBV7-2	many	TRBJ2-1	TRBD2	TGTGCCAGCAGATTAGCGGGAGCACACAATGAGCAGTTCTTC	CASRLAGAHNEQFF
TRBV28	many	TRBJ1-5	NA	TGTGCCAGCGGTCGGCGGCGACAGCCCCAGCATTTT	CASGRRRQPQHF
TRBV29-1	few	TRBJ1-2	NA	TGCAGCGTTGAAGATCTGAGGAGGTATGGCTACACCTTC	CSVEDLRRYGYTF
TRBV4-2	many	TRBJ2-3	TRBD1	TGTGCCAGCAGCCGAACAGGGGGAGACACAGATACGCAGTATTTT	CASSRTGGDTDTQYF
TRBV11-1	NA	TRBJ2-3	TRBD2	TGTGCCAGCAATCCGACTAGCGGGCCAGATACGCAGTATTTT	CASNPTSGPDTQYF
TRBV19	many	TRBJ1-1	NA	TGTGCCAGTAGTACCCGACGGGGACCGCCGAACACTGAAGCTTTCTTT	CASSTRRGPPNTEAFF
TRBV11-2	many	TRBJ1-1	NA	TGTGCCAGCAGCTTAGGGTCACTGAACACTGAAGCTTTCTTT	CASSLGSLNTEAFF
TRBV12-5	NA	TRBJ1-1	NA	TGTGCTAGTGGTTTGGGAAGCACTGAAGGTTTCTTT	CASGLGSTEGFF
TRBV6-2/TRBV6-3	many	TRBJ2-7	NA	TGTGCCAGCAGTTACGGGAGCGGATCTATATACGAGCAGTACTTC	CASSYGSGSIYEQYF
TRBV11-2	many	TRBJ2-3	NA	TGTGCCAGCAGCTTCGGGTATCACGCGCAGTATTTT	CASSFGYHAQYF
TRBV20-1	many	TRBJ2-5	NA	TGCAGTGCTAGGGAAACAACAGGGAAACAAGAGACCCAGTACTTC	CSARETTGKQETQYF
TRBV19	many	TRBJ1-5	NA	TGTGCCAGTTATGGAGTTGGCAATCAGCCCCAGCATTTT	CASYGVGNQPQHF
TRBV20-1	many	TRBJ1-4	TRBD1	TGCAGTGCTAGACCGGGACAGGGGGCGACGTTTACTGAAAAACTGTTTTTT	CSARPGQGATFTEKLFF
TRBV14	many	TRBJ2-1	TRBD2	TGTGCCAGCAGCCAAGACCGGAGCGGGAGTTTCAACAATGAGCAGTTCTTC	CASSQDRSGSFNNEQFF
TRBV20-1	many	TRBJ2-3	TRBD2	TGCAGTGCTAGACTAGCGGGACTCACAGATACGCAGTATTTT	CSARLAGLTDTQYF
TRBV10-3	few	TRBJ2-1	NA	TGTGCCATCAGTGAATCTATGTACAATGAGCAGTTCTTC	CAISESMYNEQFF